Listed below are T cell receptor beta chains from one sample, sequenced in a study of blood T cell repertoires in COVID-19. Profiling relied on immunoSEQ multiplex PCR, and the TCRdb table lists in-frame clones only, not all of them. The sample contains more than 150,000 clones, approximately 94% of which appear only once. The sequencing input was peripheral blood. Source of these receptors: a man under 40 with COVID-19, enrolled during active disease. The CDR3 runs from the conserved cysteine through the conserved F or W. A D gene is named only where the DNA matches it firmly. Size is stated for part of the rows, as once, few or many counts, or as a class when the clone is expanded.

d_call	j_call	clone_size	v_call	cdr3_nt	cdr3_aa
TRBD2	TRBJ2-5	NA	TRBV5-1	TGCGCCAGCAGCTTGGTTAATTACGCTAGCGGGGGGGCCGAGACCCAGTACTTC	CASSLVNYASGGAETQYF
TRBD2	TRBJ2-7	NA	TRBV19	TGTGCCAGTAGTATTACGAGCGGGGCGCCCTACGAGCAGTACTTC	CASSITSGAPYEQYF
NA	TRBJ1-5	NA	TRBV6-5	TGTGCCAGCAGTTACTTATCGGGCAATCAGCCCCAGCATTTT	CASSYLSGNQPQHF
TRBD1	TRBJ1-6	NA	TRBV7-2	TGTGCCAGCAGCTTAGGGCCGGGACAGAATTCACCCCTCCACTTT	CASSLGPGQNSPLHF
TRBD1	TRBJ1-1	NA	TRBV2	TGTGCCAGCAGTGATACCGGGACAGGGATCGGAGACACTGAAGCTTTCTTT	CASSDTGTGIGDTEAFF
TRBD1	TRBJ1-2	NA	TRBV11-2	TGTGCCAGCAGCTTAGAGCGACAGGGGGAGAGCTACACCTTC	CASSLERQGESYTF
NA	TRBJ2-3	NA	TRBV6-5	TGTGCCAGCAGTTACTCGCCAGGGGTTCAAGATACGCAGTATTTT	CASSYSPGVQDTQYF
NA	TRBJ2-3	NA	TRBV30	TGTGCCTGGAAGGGGTCCCATACGCAGTATTTT	CAWKGSHTQYF
NA	TRBJ2-7	few	TRBV5-1	TGCGCCAGCAGCTTGCAGGGAATGGCCTACGAGCAGTACTTC	CASSLQGMAYEQYF
TRBD1	TRBJ2-3	NA	TRBV11-3	TGTGCCAGCAGCAACGGAAGACAGGGATTGCTTGCGCAGTATTTT	CASSNGRQGLLAQYF
TRBD1	TRBJ1-5	few	TRBV12-5	TGTGCTAGTGGCCCGGGACAGGGGGCCTATAGCAATCAGCCCCAGCATTTT	CASGPGQGAYSNQPQHF
NA	TRBJ1-2	NA	TRBV2	TGTGCCAGCAGTGAACCCTCCTATGGCTACACCTTC	CASSEPSYGYTF
NA	TRBJ2-3	NA	TRBV11-2	TGTGCCAGCAGCTTAGAGGGTTCCGGGGCAGATACGCAGTATTTT	CASSLEGSGADTQYF
NA	TRBJ1-3	NA	TRBV5-1	TGCGCCAGCACCCCAGGGGCGACAGTTTCAGGAAACACCATATATTTT	CASTPGATVSGNTIYF
NA	TRBJ1-4	NA	TRBV5-1	TGCGCCAGCAGTCCGGCAGACTTTAATGAAAAACTGTTTTTT	CASSPADFNEKLFF
TRBD1	TRBJ1-5	NA	TRBV5-1	TGCGCCAGCAGGCAAACAGGGGGACCCAATCAGCCCCAGCATTTT	CASRQTGGPNQPQHF
NA	TRBJ2-1	NA	TRBV20-1	TGCAGTGCGCCGGTTTACAATGAGCAGTTCTTC	CSAPVYNEQFF
NA	TRBJ1-2	NA	TRBV6-2/TRBV6-3	TGTGCCAGCAGTTCAACAGGGCTGGATGGCTACACCTTC	CASSSTGLDGYTF
TRBD2	TRBJ2-7	NA	TRBV5-1	TGCGCCAGCAGCCTGCTAGCGGGGGGGCCGCGCGAGCAGTACTTC	CASSLLAGGPREQYF
TRBD2	TRBJ2-3	NA	TRBV5-4	TGTGCCAGCAGCCCAAAGCGGGGGGAGCTCACAGATACGCAGTATTTT	CASSPKRGELTDTQYF
NA	TRBJ1-1	NA	TRBV5-6	TGTGCCAGCAGCTTGGTGGGGGGGTACGGCACTGAAGCTTTCTTT	CASSLVGGYGTEAFF
NA	TRBJ2-7	NA	TRBV7-6	TGTGCCAGCAGCCGAGGACGTGACTTTGGGGCCGTTGACGAGCAGTACTTC	CASSRGRDFGAVDEQYF
NA	TRBJ1-1	NA	TRBV30	TGTGCCTGGAGTGTACGTGTGGGCCGCATGAACACTGAAGCTTTCTTT	CAWSVRVGRMNTEAFF
TRBD1	TRBJ1-2	NA	TRBV10-3	TGTGCCATCAGAAATACAGGGGAAGGCTACACCTTC	CAIRNTGEGYTF
NA	TRBJ2-1	NA	TRBV2	TGTGCCAGCACTAAAATAAGCAGGAACAATGAGCAGTTCTTC	CASTKISRNNEQFF
TRBD1	TRBJ1-6	NA	TRBV27	TGTGCCAGCCGCCAAAAAGCAGGGGGCTCCTATAATTCACCCCTCCACTTT	CASRQKAGGSYNSPLHF
TRBD1	TRBJ1-2	NA	TRBV10-2	TGCGCCAGCAGTGCGCAGGGGGGCGGCTACACCTTC	CASSAQGGGYTF
NA	TRBJ1-2	NA	TRBV18	TGTGCCAGCTCACCACGTCAGGAGGGCTATGGCTACACCTTC	CASSPRQEGYGYTF
TRBD2	TRBJ2-3	NA	TRBV5-4	TGTGCCAGCAGCTCCGCTCTAGCGGGGCACACAGATACGCAGTATTTT	CASSSALAGHTDTQYF
NA	TRBJ1-6	once	TRBV19	TGTGCCAGTAGTATGCAGGGGACGAGGGATTCACCCCTCCACTTT	CASSMQGTRDSPLHF
TRBD2	TRBJ2-2	NA	TRBV5-4	TGTGCCAGCAGCTTGGTGGGAGGGATGAAGGTCGGGGAGCTGTTTTTT	CASSLVGGMKVGELFF
NA	TRBJ1-5	NA	TRBV18	TGTGCCAGCTCACAGGGAGTGCAGCCCCAGCATTTT	CASSQGVQPQHF
TRBD1	TRBJ1-2	NA	TRBV5-4	TGTGCCAGCAGCCATAAGGACAGGGGGCTTGGCTACACCTTC	CASSHKDRGLGYTF
TRBD1	TRBJ1-5	NA	TRBV28	TGTGCCAGCAGGATGGGACAGGGGGAGGCTCAGCCCCAGCATTTT	CASRMGQGEAQPQHF
NA	TRBJ2-1	NA	TRBV4-1	TGCGCCAGCAGCGGGAGCCGCTCCTACAATGAGCAGTTCTTC	CASSGSRSYNEQFF
NA	TRBJ1-1	NA	TRBV13	TGTGCCAGCAGCTTAGTTAGGGGGGGGAACACTGAAGCTTTCTTT	CASSLVRGGNTEAFF
NA	TRBJ1-6	NA	TRBV5-1	TGCGCCAGCAGCTTGTTACAGACCCAAAATTCACCCCTCCACTTT	CASSLLQTQNSPLHF
TRBD1	TRBJ2-2	few	TRBV5-4	TGTGCCAGCACCGAGGGGGACAGGGGGCTGAGCGGGGAGCTGTTTTTT	CASTEGDRGLSGELFF
NA	TRBJ2-2	NA	TRBV7-5	TGTGTCAGAAGCTTAGATCACGCAGTCGGGGAGCTGTTTTTT	CVRSLDHAVGELFF
NA	TRBJ2-7	NA	TRBV9	TGTGCCAGCAGCGACACAAATGGTTACGAGCAGTACTTC	CASSDTNGYEQYF
TRBD1	TRBJ1-1	NA	TRBV9	TGTGCCAGCAGCAGACAGGGAAGGGGGGATAGGAACACTGAAGCTTTCTTT	CASSRQGRGDRNTEAFF
TRBD1	TRBJ1-6	NA	TRBV7-3	TGTGCCAGCAGGGCCGGGGCGACAGGGGACGGATCACCCCTCCACTTT	CASRAGATGDGSPLHF
NA	TRBJ2-1	NA	TRBV9	TGTGCCAGCAGCGTTTCTGGTTCTCCGGGCGAGGGCCCCAATGAGCAGTTCTTC	CASSVSGSPGEGPNEQFF
NA	TRBJ2-1	NA	TRBV7-3	TGTGCCAGCAGCTTAAATAGCGATGAGCAGTTCTTC	CASSLNSDEQFF
NA	TRBJ1-4	once	TRBV27	TGTGCCAGCAGGTCAGGGGCGAATGAAAAACTGTTTTTT	CASRSGANEKLFF
TRBD1	TRBJ1-1	NA	TRBV3-1/TRBV3-2	TGTGCCAGCAGCCAAGGACGACAGGGGATCAACACTGAAGCTTTCTTT	CASSQGRQGINTEAFF
NA	TRBJ1-1	NA	TRBV23-1	TGCGCCAGCAGTCCCCCCCCCGGGTCCAACACTGAAGCTTTCTTT	CASSPPPGSNTEAFF
NA	TRBJ1-2	NA	TRBV1	TGCACCGGCAGCCAAGATCAAGATAGTGTAAACTATGGCTACACCTTC	CTGSQDQDSVNYGYTF
TRBD1	TRBJ2-1	few	TRBV5-1	TGCGCCAGCAGCAGACCCGACAGGGGGGCTTACAATGAGCAGTTCTTC	CASSRPDRGAYNEQFF
NA	TRBJ1-3	NA	TRBV4-1	TGCGCCAGCAGCCAAGATGGGGGGAGAAGCTCTGGAAACACCATATATTTT	CASSQDGGRSSGNTIYF
NA	TRBJ2-2	NA	TRBV5-5	TGTGCCAGCAGCTTCCGCGGGGGCCCCCCCGGGGAGCTGTTTTTT	CASSFRGGPPGELFF
TRBD1	TRBJ1-1	few	TRBV18	TGTGCCAGCTCACCTTTAAACAGGGGGCCAAATGAAGCTTTCTTT	CASSPLNRGPNEAFF
NA	TRBJ2-5	NA	TRBV7-6	TGTGCCAGCAGCCAACAACCTGGACAATTACAAGAGACCCAGTACTTC	CASSQQPGQLQETQYF
NA	TRBJ1-4	NA	TRBV5-6	TGTGCCAGCAGCTTGTCCCGGGAAAAACTGTTTTTT	CASSLSREKLFF